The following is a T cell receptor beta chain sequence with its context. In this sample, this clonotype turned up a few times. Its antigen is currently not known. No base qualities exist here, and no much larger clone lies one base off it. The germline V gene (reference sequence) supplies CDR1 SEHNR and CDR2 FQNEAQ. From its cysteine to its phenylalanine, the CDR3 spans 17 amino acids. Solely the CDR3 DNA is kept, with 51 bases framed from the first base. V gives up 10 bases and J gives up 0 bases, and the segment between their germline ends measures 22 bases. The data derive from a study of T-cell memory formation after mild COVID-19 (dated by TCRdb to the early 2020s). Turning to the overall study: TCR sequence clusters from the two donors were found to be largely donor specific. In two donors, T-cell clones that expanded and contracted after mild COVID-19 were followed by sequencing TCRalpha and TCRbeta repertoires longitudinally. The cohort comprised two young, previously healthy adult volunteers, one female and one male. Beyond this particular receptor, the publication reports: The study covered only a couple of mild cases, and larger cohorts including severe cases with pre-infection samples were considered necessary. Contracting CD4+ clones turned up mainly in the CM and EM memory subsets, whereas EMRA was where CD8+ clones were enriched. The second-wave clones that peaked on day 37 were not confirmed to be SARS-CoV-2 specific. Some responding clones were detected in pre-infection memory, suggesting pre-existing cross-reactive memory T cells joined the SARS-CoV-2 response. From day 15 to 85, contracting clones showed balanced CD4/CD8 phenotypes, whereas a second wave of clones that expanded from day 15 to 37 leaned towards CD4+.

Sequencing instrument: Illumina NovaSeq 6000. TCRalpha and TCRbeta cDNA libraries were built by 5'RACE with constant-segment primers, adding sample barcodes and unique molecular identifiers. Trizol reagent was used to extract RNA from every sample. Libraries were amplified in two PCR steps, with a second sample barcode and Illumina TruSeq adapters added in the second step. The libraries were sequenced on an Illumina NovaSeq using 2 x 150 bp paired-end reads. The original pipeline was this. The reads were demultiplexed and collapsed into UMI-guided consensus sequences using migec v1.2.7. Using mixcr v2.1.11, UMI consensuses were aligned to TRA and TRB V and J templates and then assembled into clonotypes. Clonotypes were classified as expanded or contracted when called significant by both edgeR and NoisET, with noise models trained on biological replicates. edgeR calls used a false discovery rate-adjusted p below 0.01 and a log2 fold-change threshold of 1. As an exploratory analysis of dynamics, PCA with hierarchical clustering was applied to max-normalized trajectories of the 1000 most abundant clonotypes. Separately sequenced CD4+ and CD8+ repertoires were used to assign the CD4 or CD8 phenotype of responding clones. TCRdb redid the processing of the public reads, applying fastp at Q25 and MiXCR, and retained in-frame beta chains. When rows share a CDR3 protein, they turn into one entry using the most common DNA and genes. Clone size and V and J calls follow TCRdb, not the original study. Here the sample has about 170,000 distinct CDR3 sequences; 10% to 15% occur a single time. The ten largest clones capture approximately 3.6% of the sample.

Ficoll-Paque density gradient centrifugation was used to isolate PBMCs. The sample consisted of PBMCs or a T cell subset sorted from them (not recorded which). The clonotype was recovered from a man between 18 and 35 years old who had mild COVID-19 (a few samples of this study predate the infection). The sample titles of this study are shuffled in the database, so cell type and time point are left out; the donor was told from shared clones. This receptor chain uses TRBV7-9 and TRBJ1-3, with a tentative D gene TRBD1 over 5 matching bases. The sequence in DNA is TGTGCCACCCCGGCCCATTTAGACAGTCTCTCTGGAAACACCATATATTTT. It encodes CATPAHLDSLSGNTIYF. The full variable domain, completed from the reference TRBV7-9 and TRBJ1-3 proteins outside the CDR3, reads DTGVSQNPRHKITKRGQNVTFRCDPISEHNRLYWYRQTLGQGPEFLTYFQNEAQLEKSRLLSDRFSAERPKGSFSTLEIQRTEQGDSAMYLCATPAHLDSLSGNTIYFGEGSWLTVV.